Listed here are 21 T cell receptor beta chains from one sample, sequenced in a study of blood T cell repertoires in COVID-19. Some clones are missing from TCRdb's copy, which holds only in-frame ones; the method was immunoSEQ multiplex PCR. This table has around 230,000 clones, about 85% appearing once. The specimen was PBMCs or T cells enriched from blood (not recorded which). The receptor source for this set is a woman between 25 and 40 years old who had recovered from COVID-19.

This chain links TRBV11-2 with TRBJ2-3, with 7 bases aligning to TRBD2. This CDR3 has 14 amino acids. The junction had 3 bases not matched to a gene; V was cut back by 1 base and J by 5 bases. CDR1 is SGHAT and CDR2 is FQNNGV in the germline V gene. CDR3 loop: CASSLVGGGDTQYF. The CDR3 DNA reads TGTGCCAGCAGCTTAGTCGGCGGGGGAGATACGCAGTATTTT.

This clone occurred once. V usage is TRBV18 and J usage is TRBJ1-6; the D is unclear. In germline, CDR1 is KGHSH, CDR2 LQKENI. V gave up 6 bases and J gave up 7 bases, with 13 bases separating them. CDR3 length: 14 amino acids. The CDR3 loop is CASSPATSNSPLHF. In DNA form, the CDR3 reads TGTGCCAGCTCTCCGGCGACAAGCAATTCACCCCTCCACTTT. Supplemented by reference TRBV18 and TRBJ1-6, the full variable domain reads NAGVMQNPRHLVRRRGQEARLRCSPMKGHSHVYWYRQLPEEGLKFMVYLQKENIIDESGMPKERFSAEFPKEGPSILRIQQVVRGDSAAYFCASSPATSNSPLHFGNGTRLTVT.

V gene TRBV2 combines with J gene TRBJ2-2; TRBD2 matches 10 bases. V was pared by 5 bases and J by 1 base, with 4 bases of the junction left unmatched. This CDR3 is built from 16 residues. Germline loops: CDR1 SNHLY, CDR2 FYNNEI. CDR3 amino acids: CASSPTSGLNTGELFF. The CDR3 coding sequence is TGTGCCAGCAGTCCGACTAGCGGGTTGAACACCGGGGAGCTGTTTTTT. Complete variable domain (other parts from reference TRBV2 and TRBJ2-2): EPEVTQTPSHQVTQMGQEVILRCVPISNHLYFYWYRQILGQKVEFLVSFYNNEISEKSEIFDDQFSVERPDGSNFTLKIRSTKLEDSAMYFCASSPTSGLNTGELFFGEGSRLTVL.

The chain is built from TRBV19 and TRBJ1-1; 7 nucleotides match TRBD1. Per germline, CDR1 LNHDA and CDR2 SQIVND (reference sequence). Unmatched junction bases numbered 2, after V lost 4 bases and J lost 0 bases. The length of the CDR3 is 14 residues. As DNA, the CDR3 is TGTGCCAGTAGTACCGACAGGGTGAACACTGAAGCTTTCTTT. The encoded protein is CASSTDRVNTEAFF.

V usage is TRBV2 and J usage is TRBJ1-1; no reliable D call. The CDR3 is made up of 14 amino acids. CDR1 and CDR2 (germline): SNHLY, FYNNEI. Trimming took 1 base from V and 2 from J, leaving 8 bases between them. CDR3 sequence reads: CASSEERGNTEAFF. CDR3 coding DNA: TGTGCCAGCAGTGAAGAACGTGGCAACACTGAAGCTTTCTTT.

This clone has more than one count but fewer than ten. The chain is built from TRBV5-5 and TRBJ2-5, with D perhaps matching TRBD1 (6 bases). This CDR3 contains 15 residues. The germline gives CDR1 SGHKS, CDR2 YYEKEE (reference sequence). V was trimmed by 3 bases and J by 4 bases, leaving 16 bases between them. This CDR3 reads CASSYYTGRRETQYF. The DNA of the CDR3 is TGTGCCAGCAGCTATTATACAGGGCGTAGAGAGACCCAGTACTTC. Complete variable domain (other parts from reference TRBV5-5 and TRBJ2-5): DAGVTQSPTHLIKTRGQQVTLRCSPISGHKSVSWYQQVLGQGPQFIFQYYEKEERGRGNFPDRFSARQFPNYSSELNVNALLLGDSALYLCASSYYTGRRETQYFGPGTRLLVL.

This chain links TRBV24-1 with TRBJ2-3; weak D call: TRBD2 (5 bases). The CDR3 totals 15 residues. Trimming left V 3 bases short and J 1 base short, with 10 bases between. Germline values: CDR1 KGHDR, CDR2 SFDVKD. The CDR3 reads CATSDLSGGTDTQYF. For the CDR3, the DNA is TGTGCCACCAGTGATCTGTCCGGGGGCACAGATACGCAGTATTTT.

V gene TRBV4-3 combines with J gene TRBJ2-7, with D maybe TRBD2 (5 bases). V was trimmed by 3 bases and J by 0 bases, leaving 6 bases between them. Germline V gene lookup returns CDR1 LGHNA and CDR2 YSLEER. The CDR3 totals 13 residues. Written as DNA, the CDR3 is TGCGCCAGCAGCCAGGGGAGCTCCTACGAGCAGTACTTC. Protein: CASSQGSSYEQYF.

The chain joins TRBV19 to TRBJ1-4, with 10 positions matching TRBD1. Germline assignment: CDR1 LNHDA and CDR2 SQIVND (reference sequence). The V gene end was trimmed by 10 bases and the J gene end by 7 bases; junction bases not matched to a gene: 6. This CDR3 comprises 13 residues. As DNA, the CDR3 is TGTGCCACAATGACAGGGGGCGGTGAAAAACTGTTTTTT. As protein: CATMTGGGEKLFF.

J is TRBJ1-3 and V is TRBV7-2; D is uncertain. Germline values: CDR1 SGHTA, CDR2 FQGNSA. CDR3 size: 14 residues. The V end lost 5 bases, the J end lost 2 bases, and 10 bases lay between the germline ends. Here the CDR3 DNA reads TGTGCCAGCAGCGCAGGTCCCGCTGGAAACACCATATATTTT. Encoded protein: CASSAGPAGNTIYF.

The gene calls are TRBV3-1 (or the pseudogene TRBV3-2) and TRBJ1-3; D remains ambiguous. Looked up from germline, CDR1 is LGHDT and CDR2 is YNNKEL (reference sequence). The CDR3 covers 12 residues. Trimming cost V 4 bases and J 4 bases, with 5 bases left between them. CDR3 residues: CASSLSGNTIYF. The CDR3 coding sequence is TGTGCCAGCAGCCTATCGGGAAACACCATATATTTT.

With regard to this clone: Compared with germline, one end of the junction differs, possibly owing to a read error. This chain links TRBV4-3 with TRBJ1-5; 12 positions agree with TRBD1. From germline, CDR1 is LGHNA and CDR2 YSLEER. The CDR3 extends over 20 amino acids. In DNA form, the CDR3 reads TGCGCCAGTAGCCAATCAGCCGGGACAGGGGGCTACCAGGGCAATCAGCCCCAGCATTTT. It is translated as CASSQSAGTGGYQGNQPQHF.

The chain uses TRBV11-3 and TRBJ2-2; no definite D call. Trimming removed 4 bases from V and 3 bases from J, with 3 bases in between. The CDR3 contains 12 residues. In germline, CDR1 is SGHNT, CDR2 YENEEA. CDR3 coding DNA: TGTGCCAGCAGCTCTTACACCGGGGAGCTGTTTTTT. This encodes CASSSYTGELFF.

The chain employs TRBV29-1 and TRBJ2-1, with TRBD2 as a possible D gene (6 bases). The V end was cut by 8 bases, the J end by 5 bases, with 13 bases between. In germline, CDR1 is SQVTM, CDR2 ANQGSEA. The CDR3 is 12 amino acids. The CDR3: CSPRGNNNEQFF. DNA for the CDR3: TGCAGCCCACGGGGGAACAACAATGAGCAGTTCTTC.

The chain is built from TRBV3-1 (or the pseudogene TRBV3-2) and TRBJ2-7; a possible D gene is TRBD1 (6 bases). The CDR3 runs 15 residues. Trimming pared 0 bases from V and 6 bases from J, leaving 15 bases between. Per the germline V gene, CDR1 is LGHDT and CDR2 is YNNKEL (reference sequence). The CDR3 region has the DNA TGTGCCAGCAGCCAAGAATTGGGGGCCAGGGGCGAGCAGTACTTC. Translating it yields CASSQELGARGEQYF.

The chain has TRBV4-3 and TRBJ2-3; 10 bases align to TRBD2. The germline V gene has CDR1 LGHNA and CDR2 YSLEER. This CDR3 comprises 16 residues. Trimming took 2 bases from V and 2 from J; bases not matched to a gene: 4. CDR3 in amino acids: CASSQKAGGHTDTQYF. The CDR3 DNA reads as TGCGCCAGCAGCCAAAAAGCGGGGGGGCACACAGATACGCAGTATTTT.

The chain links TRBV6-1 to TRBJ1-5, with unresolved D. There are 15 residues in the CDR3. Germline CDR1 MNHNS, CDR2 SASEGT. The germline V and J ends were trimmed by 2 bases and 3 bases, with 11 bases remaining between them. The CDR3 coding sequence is TGTGCCAGCAGTGAATGGTGGAGGGACAATCAGCCCCAGCATTTT. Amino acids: CASSEWWRDNQPQHF.

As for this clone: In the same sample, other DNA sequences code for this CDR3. The CDR3 sequence: CASRGRGNTEAFF. Here the CDR3 DNA reads TGTGCCAGCCGAGGGAGGGGTAACACTGAAGCTTTCTTT. The J gene is TRBJ1-1, the V gene TRBV5-8; weak D call: TRBD1 (5 bases). V was trimmed by 7 bases and J by 2 bases, leaving 12 bases between them. CDR3 length: 13 residues. Per the germline V gene, CDR1 is SGHTS and CDR2 is YDEGEE. The full variable domain, its missing parts supplied by reference TRBV5-8 and TRBJ1-1, is EAGVTQSPTHLIKTRGQQATLRCSPISGHTSVYWYQQALGLGLQFLLWYDEGEERNRGNFPPRFSGRQFPNYSSELNVNALELEDSALYLCASRGRGNTEAFFGQGTRLTVV.

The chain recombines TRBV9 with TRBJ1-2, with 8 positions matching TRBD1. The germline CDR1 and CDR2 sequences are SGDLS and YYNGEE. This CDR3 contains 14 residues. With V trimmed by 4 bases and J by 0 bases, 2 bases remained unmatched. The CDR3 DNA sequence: TGTGCCAGCAGCTCGGGACAGGCTAACTATGGCTACACCTTC. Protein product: CASSSGQANYGYTF.

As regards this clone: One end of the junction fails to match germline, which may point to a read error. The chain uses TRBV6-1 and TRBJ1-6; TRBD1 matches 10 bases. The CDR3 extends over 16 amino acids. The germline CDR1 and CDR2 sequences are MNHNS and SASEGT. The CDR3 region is CASSKAGTGVNSPLHF. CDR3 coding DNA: TGTGCCAGCAGTAAAGCCGGGACAGGGGTCAATTCACCCCTCCACTTT.

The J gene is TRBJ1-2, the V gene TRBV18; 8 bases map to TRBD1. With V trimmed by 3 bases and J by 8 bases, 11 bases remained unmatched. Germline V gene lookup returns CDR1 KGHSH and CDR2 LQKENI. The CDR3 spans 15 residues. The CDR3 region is CASSPESTGGYGYTF. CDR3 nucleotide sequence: TGTGCCAGCTCACCCGAATCAACAGGGGGTTACGGCTACACCTTC.